This entry features one T cell receptor beta chain sequence. The antigen is undetermined. V gave up 7 bases and J gave up 7 bases, with 20 bases separating them. The CDR3 sequence is 14 residues long. Germline values: CDR1 SQVTM, CDR2 ANQGSEA. These data originate in a study of T cell repertoires in cytomegalovirus infection. Study context: Indications of both CMV infection and matching HLA type were provided by public TCR beta signatures.

Each CDR3 protein is one row after TCRdb ran MiXCR on the reads. The sample contains about 340,000 distinct CDR3 sequences, 25% to 30% of which appear only once. The V and J genes are TRBV29-1 and TRBJ2-1; tentative D call: TRBD2 (5 bases). This receptor was obtained from a human donor in good health (CMV status not recorded). Some clones in this sample may be carry-over from other donors' samples. The specimen was cultured PBMCs, collected from culture after CMV antigen stimulation. CDR3 in DNA: TGCAGCGCGGAAGTAGCGCACCATAGTAATGAGCAGTTCTTC. Translation gives CSAEVAHHSNEQFF.